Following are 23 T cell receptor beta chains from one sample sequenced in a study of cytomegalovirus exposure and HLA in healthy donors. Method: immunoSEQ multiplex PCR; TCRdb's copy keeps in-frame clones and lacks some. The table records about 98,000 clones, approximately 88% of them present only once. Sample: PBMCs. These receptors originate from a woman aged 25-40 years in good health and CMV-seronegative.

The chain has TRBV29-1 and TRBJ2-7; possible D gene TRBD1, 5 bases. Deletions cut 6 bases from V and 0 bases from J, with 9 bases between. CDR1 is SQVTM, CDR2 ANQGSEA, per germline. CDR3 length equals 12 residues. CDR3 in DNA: TGCAGCGTCATACAGGACTCCTACGAGCAGTACTTC. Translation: CSVIQDSYEQYF.

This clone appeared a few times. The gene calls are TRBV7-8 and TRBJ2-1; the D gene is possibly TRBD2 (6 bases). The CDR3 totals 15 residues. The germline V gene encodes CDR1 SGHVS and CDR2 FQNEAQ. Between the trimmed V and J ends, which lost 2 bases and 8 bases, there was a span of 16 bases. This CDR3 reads CASSLPKEGLDEQFF. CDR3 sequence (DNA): TGTGCCAGCAGCTTACCTAAGGAGGGCCTTGATGAGCAGTTCTTC.

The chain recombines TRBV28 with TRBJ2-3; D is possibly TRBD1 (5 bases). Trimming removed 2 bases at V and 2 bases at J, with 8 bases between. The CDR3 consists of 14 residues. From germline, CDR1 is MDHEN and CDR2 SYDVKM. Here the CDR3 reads CASSLEQDTDTQYF. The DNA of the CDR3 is TGTGCCAGCAGTTTAGAACAGGACACAGATACGCAGTATTTT. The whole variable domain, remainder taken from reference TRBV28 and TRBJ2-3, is DVKVTQSSRYLVKRTGEKVFLECVQDMDHENMFWYRQDPGLGLRLIYFSYDVKMKEKGDIPEGYSVSREKKERFSLILESASTNQTSMYLCASSLEQDTDTQYFGPGTRLTVL.

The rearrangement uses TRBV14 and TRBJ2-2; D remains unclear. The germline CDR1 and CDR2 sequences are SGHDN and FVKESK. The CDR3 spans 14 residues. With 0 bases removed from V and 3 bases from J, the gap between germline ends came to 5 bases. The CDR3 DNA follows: TGTGCCAGCAGCCAAGATGGCCACACCGGGGAGCTGTTTTTT. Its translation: CASSQDGHTGELFF.

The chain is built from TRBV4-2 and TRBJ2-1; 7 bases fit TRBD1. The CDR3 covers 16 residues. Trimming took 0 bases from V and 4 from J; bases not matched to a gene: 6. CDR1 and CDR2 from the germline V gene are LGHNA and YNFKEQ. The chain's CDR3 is CASSQERTGPYNEQFF. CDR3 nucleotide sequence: TGTGCCAGCAGCCAAGAGAGGACAGGACCTTACAATGAGCAGTTCTTC.

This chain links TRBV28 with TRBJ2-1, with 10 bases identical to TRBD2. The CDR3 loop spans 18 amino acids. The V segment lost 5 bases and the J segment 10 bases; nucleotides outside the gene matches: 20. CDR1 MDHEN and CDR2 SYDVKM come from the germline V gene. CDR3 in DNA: TGTGCCAGCAGTGCCCTAGCGGGAGACTCCGGCCCCAAGGCCGAGCAGTTCTTC. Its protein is CASSALAGDSGPKAEQFF.

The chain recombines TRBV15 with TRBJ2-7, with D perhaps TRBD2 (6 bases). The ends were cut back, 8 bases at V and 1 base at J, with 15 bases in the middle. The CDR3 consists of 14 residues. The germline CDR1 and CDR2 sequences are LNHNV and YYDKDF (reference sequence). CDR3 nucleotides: TGTGCCACCGAAGCCCTCGGAGGGTCCTACGAGCAGTACTTC. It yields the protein CATEALGGSYEQYF.

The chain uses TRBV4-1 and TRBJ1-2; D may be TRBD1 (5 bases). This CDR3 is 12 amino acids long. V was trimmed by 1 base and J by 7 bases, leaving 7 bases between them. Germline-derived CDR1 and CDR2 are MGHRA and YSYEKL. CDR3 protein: CASSQGRGGYTF. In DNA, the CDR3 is TGCGCCAGCAGCCAAGGAAGGGGTGGCTACACCTTC.

As DNA, the CDR3 is TGTGCCAGCACAGGGCAGGGGAATCAGCCCCAGCATTTT. Protein: CASTGQGNQPQHF. The V call is TRBV2, the J call TRBJ1-5; D may be TRBD1 (6 bases). Germline V gene data show CDR1 as SNHLY and CDR2 as FYNNEI. The germline V and J ends were trimmed by 7 bases and 4 bases, with 11 bases remaining between them. CDR3 length equals 13 residues.

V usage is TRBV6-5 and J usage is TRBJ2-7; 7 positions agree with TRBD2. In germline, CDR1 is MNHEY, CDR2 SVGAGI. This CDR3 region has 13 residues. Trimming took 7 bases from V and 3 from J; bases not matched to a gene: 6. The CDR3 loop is CASTGGSFYEQYF. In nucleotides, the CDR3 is TGTGCCAGCACGGGCGGGAGTTTCTACGAGCAGTACTTC.

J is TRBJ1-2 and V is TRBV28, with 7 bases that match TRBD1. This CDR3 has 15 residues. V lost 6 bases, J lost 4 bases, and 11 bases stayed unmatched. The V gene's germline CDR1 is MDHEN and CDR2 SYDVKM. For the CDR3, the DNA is TGTGCCAGCAGCTTAAAATACCGGGACAGCTATGGCTACACCTTC. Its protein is CASSLKYRDSYGYTF.

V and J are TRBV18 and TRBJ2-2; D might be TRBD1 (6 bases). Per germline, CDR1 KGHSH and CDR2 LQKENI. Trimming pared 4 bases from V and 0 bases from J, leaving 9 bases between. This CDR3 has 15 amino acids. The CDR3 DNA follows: TGTGCCAGCTCACTAGGACAGACGAACACCGGGGAGCTGTTTTTT. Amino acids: CASSLGQTNTGELFF.

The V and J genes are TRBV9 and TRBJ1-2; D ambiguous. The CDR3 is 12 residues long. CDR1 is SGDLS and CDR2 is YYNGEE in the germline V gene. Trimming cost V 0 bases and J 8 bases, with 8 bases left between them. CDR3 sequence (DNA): TGTGCCAGCAGCGTAGGGAGCCAGGGCTACACCTTC. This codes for CASSVGSQGYTF.

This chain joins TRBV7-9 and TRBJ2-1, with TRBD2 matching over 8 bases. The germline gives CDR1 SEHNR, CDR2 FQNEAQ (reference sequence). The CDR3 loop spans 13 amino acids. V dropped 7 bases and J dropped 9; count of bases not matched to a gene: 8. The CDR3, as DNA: TGTGCCAGCACCGCAGCGGGAGAGGCTGAGCAGTTCTTC. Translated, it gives CASTAAGEAEQFF. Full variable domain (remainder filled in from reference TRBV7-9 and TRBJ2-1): DTGVSQNPRHKITKRGQNVTFRCDPISEHNRLYWYRQTLGQGPEFLTYFQNEAQLEKSRLLSDRFSAERPKGSFSTLEIQRTEQGDSAMYLCASTAAGEAEQFFGPGTRLTVL.

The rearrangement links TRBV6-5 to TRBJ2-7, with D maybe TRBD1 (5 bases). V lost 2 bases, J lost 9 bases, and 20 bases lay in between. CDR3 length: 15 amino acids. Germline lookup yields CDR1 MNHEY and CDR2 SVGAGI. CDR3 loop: CASSYASQVSVRQYF. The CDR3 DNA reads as TGTGCCAGCAGTTACGCGTCACAGGTTTCGGTGCGGCAGTACTTC.

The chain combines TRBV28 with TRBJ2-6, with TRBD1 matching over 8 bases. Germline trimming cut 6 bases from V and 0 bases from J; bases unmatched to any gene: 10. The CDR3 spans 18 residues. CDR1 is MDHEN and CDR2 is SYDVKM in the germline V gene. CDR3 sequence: CASRSRDRRSSGANVLTF. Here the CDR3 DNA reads TGTGCCAGCAGAAGTCGGGACAGGCGTAGCTCTGGGGCCAACGTCCTGACTTTC. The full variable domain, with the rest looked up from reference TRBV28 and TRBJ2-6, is DVKVTQSSRYLVKRTGEKVFLECVQDMDHENMFWYRQDPGLGLRLIYFSYDVKMKEKGDIPEGYSVSREKKERFSLILESASTNQTSMYLCASRSRDRRSSGANVLTFGAGSRLTVL.

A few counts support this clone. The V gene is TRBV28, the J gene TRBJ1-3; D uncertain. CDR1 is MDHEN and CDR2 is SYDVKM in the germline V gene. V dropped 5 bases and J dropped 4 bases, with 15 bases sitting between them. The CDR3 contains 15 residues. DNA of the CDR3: TGTGCCAGCAGTCCCCCCCCCGCAGGAGGAAACACCATATATTTT. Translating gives CASSPPPAGGNTIYF.

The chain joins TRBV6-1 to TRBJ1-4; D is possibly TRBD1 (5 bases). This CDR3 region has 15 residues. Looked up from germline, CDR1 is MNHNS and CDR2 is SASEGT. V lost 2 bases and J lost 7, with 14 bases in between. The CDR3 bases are TGTGCCAGCAGTGAAAGGGAGGGGCTTGGTGAAAAACTGTTTTTT. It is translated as CASSEREGLGEKLFF.

CDR3 nucleotide sequence: TGTGCCAGCAGTGAATCCGACAGGGGACCCTATGGCTACACCTTC. This gives the protein CASSESDRGPYGYTF. This chain joins TRBV2 and TRBJ1-2; 8 bases are a match to TRBD1. V was pared by 2 bases and J by 4 bases, with 6 bases of the junction left unmatched. The CDR3 extends over 15 amino acids. CDR1 SNHLY and CDR2 FYNNEI come from the germline V gene.

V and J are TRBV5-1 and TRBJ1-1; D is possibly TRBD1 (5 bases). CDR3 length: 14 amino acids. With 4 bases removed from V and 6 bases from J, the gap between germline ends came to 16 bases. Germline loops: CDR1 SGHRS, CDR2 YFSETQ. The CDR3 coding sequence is TGCGCCAGCAGCCCGGGGACTTCGGTTGCTGAAGCTTTCTTT. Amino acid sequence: CASSPGTSVAEAFF.

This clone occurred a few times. CDR3 residues: CASSESPFREQYF. DNA for the CDR3: TGTGCCAGCAGTGAATCGCCATTCCGGGAGCAGTACTTC. V gene TRBV6-1 combines with J gene TRBJ2-7; D is unresolved. This CDR3 spans 13 amino acids. The V gene's germline CDR1 is MNHNS and CDR2 SASEGT. Deletions cut 2 bases from V and 7 bases from J, with 12 bases between.

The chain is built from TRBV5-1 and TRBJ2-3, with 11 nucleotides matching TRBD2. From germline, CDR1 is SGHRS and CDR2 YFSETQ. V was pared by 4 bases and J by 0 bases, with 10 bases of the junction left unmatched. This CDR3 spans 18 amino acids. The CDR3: CASSAGLAGITSTDTQYF. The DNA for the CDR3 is TGCGCCAGCAGCGCTGGACTAGCGGGTATTACTAGCACAGATACGCAGTATTTT.

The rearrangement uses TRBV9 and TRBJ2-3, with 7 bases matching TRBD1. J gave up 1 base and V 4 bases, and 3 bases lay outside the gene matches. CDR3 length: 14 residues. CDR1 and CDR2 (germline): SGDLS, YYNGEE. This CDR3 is CASSLGQGTDTQYF. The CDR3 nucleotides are TGTGCCAGCAGCCTCGGACAGGGCACAGATACGCAGTATTTT.